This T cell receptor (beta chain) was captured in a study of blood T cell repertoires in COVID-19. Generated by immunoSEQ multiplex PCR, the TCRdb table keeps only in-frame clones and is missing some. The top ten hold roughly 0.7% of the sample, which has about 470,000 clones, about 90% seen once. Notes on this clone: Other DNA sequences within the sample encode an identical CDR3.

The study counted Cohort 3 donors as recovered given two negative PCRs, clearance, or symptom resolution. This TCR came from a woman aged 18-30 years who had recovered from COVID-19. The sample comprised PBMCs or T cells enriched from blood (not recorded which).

CDR3 sequence: CASSFDREETQYF. CDR3 DNA: TGTGCCAGCAGTTTCGACAGGGAAGAGACCCAGTACTTC. V is TRBV27 and J is TRBJ2-5; 7 bases agree with TRBD1. The CDR3 has 13 residues. J lost 3 bases, V lost 3 bases, and 1 base had no gene match. Per the germline V gene, CDR1 is MNHEY and CDR2 is SMNVEV (reference sequence).